The 21 T cell receptor beta chains reported below all come from one sample, sequenced in a study of neurological immune-mediated disorders. One entry per CDR3 protein, called by TCRdb with MiXCR from the 5' RACE reads. This sample has tens of thousands of distinct CDR3 sequences, with 9.4% found just once. Sequenced: PBMCs. All receptors come from a man aged 50 to 60 in good health.

This clonotype was picked up many times. The V and J genes are TRBV19 and TRBJ1-1; D gene unclear. There are 17 residues in the CDR3. V lost 2 bases, J lost 1 base, and 17 bases lay in between. Looked up from germline, CDR1 is LNHDA and CDR2 is SQIVND (reference sequence). As DNA, the CDR3 is TGTGCCAGTAGTATACTCGGCGGCGCGGAAAAGAACACTGAAGCTTTCTTT. It encodes CASSILGGAEKNTEAFF.

Ten or more counts support this clonotype. This sequence joins TRBV12-3 or TRBV12-4 and TRBJ1-1; D gene ambiguous. This CDR3 is built from 13 residues. Trimming removed 4 bases from V and 2 bases from J, with 8 bases in between. The CDR3 region has the DNA TGTGCCAGCAGTTCCCAGGTAAACACTGAAGCTTTCTTT. Translated, it gives CASSSQVNTEAFF.

This clonotype is labeled medium-sized. V and J are TRBV5-1 and TRBJ2-3; D is unclear. Trimming took 3 bases from V and 6 from J, leaving 14 bases between them. The CDR3 length is 14 residues. In germline, CDR1 is SGHRS, CDR2 YFSETQ. The CDR3 coding sequence is TGCGCCAGCAGCTCATACCTAGGTGGGGATACGCAGTATTTT. The encoded protein is CASSSYLGGDTQYF.

This clonotype was observed at least ten times. The genes are TRBV11-1 and TRBJ2-1; TRBD1 matches 11 bases. CDR1 and CDR2 from the germline V gene are SGHAT and FQDESV (reference sequence). This CDR3 is built from 17 residues. V lost 5 bases to trimming and J lost 5 bases; unmatched junction nucleotides: 11. The CDR3 sequence: CASSLYSGTGGNNEQFF. The CDR3 DNA reads TGTGCCAGCAGCCTATATTCCGGGACAGGGGGGAACAATGAGCAGTTCTTC.

This clonotype was picked up many times. V usage is TRBV2 and J usage is TRBJ2-3; TRBD1 matches 9 bases. Germline values: CDR1 SNHLY, CDR2 FYNNEI. J was trimmed by 1 base and V by 11 bases; bases with no gene match: 7. This CDR3 has 14 amino acids. The CDR3 spells CASHRGPRTDTQYF. CDR3 nucleotides: TGTGCCTCCCACAGGGGGCCGCGCACAGATACGCAGTATTTT.

J is TRBJ2-1 and V is TRBV7-2; the match to TRBD2 covers 12 bases. The germline V gene encodes CDR1 SGHTA and CDR2 FQGNSA. The V segment lost 11 bases and the J segment 9 bases; nucleotides outside the gene matches: 5. The CDR3 consists of 12 residues. The CDR3 reads CARASGRGEQFF. In nucleotides, the CDR3 is TGTGCCCGGGCTAGCGGGAGGGGTGAGCAGTTCTTC.

This clonotype has at least ten counts. The V and J genes are TRBV29-1 and TRBJ2-5; no reliable D call. Germline assignment: CDR1 SQVTM and CDR2 ANQGSEA. Trimming took 6 bases from V and 5 from J, leaving 10 bases between them. The length of the CDR3 is 11 residues. DNA of the CDR3: TGCAGCGTGGTGCGGATTGAGACCCAGTACTTC. Its protein is CSVVRIETQYF. The entire variable domain, with the rest obtained from reference TRBV29-1 and TRBJ2-5, is as follows: SAVISQKPSRDICQRGTSLTIQCQVDSQVTMMFWYRQQPGQSLTLIATANQGSEATYESGFVIDKFPISRPNLTFSTLTVSNMSPEDSSIYLCSVVRIETQYFGPGTRLLVL.

Remarks on this clonotype: Being one base from a much bigger clone, this may be a read error. V is TRBV28 and J is TRBJ2-7; TRBD1 aligns across 7 bases. Looked up from germline, CDR1 is MDHEN and CDR2 is SYDVKM. The CDR3 has 13 residues. Here the CDR3 DNA reads TGTTCCAGCAGTCCGGGACAGACCTACGAGCAGTACTTC. This codes for CSSSPGQTYEQYF. Looking up the rest from reference TRBV28 and TRBJ2-7 gives the full variable domain: DVKVTQSSRYLVKRTGEKVFLECVQDMDHENMFWYRQDPGLGLRLIYFSYDVKMKEKGDIPEGYSVSREKKERFSLILESASTNQTSMYLCSSSPGQTYEQYFGPGTRLTVT.

This clonotype was seen ten or more times. This chain links TRBV18 with TRBJ1-6; D is unclear. Trimming took 6 bases from V and 6 from J, leaving 6 bases between them. Per germline, CDR1 KGHSH and CDR2 LQKENI. The CDR3 spans 12 residues. CDR3 coding DNA: TGTGCCAGCTCCCTACGTAATTCACCCCTCCACTTT. It yields the protein CASSLRNSPLHF.

This clonotype showed up many times. The rearrangement uses TRBV6-5 and TRBJ1-6, with no clear D. The germline gives CDR1 MNHEY, CDR2 SVGAGI. Trimming cost V 0 bases and J 8 bases, with 14 bases left between them. The CDR3 is made up of 16 amino acids. CDR3 nucleotide sequence: TGTGCCAGCAGTTACTCGATCCACAGAGCGGATTCACCCCTCCACTTT. Protein sequence: CASSYSIHRADSPLHF.

At least ten counts were recorded for this clonotype. The rearrangement links TRBV7-2 to TRBJ2-1; TRBD2 might be the D (5 bases). The CDR3 covers 14 residues. CDR1 and CDR2 (germline): SGHTA, FQGNSA. V lost 1 base and J lost 4, with 8 bases in between. The CDR3: CASSLEGLYNEQFF. The CDR3 bases are TGTGCCAGCAGCTTAGAAGGACTTTACAATGAGCAGTTCTTC.

On this clonotype: A single base separates this from a much larger clone, so it may be a read error. The rearrangement links TRBV7-9 to TRBJ2-7; D remains unclear. Trimming took off 5 bases at V and 3 bases at J, with 17 bases between the two ends. Germline CDR1 reads SEHNR; CDR2 reads FQNEAQ (reference sequence). The CDR3 has 15 residues. CDR3: CASSLGNKAFYEQYF. As DNA, the CDR3 is TGTGCCAGCAGCCTAGGGAACAAAGCCTTCTACGAGCAGTACTTC.

This clonotype has a count of ten or more. The rearrangement uses TRBV5-1 and TRBJ2-6, with no clear D. Looked up from germline, CDR1 is SGHRS and CDR2 is YFSETQ. The CDR3 contains 14 residues. Trimming stripped 5 bases from V and 1 base from J, with 7 bases between. For the CDR3, the DNA is TGCGCCAGCAGTTTCCCTTCTGGGGCCAACGTCCTGACTTTC. Translating gives CASSFPSGANVLTF.

This clonotype was detected many times. The chain combines TRBV20-1 with TRBJ2-1, with 8 bases fitting TRBD2. CDR1 is DFQATT and CDR2 is SNEGSKA in the germline V gene (reference sequence). CDR3 length: 14 amino acids. The J segment lost 7 bases and the V segment lost 5 bases, leaving 10 bases of the junction unmatched. CDR3 residues: CSAHGRGARNEQFF. CDR3 bases: TGCAGTGCTCACGGGAGGGGGGCTCGAAATGAGCAGTTCTTC.

This clonotype was seen at least ten times. This chain joins TRBV7-9 and TRBJ2-2; D ambiguous. Germline V CDR1 and CDR2: SEHNR, FQNEAQ (reference sequence). This CDR3 has 17 residues. V lost 1 base and J 4 bases, leaving 16 bases between the germline ends. CDR3 coding DNA: TGTGCCAGCAGCTTAGTCCCACAGTCCAGAGGCACCGGGGAGCTGTTTTTT. Its protein is CASSLVPQSRGTGELFF.

This clonotype appeared a few times. V usage is TRBV6-6 and J usage is TRBJ1-1; tentatively, D is TRBD1 (5 bases). V lost 5 bases and J 4 bases, leaving 14 bases between the germline ends. This CDR3 has 14 residues. The germline V gene has CDR1 MNHNY and CDR2 SVGAGI (reference sequence). CDR3 loop: CASSVRARGTEAFF. CDR3 nucleotides: TGTGCCAGCAGTGTGCGGGCGAGGGGCACTGAAGCTTTCTTT.

This clonotype occurred many times. The chain uses TRBV28 and TRBJ2-1; 8 bases line up with TRBD1. The trim removed 5 bases at V and 1 base at J, leaving 10 bases unmatched. Per germline, CDR1 MDHEN and CDR2 SYDVKM. This CDR3 spans 17 amino acids. CDR3 nucleotides: TGTGCCAGCAGTCAGGGGGCGGCACAGGGATCCTACAATGAGCAGTTCTTC. It specifies CASSQGAAQGSYNEQFF.

This clonotype was observed at least ten times. This chain uses TRBV29-1 with TRBJ1-3; 7 positions agree with TRBD1. In germline, CDR1 is SQVTM, CDR2 ANQGSEA. The CDR3 extends over 14 amino acids. V lost 6 bases to trimming and J lost 0 bases; unmatched junction nucleotides: 5. The CDR3 DNA reads TGCAGCGTAGTCCAGGGGGGCTCTGGAAACACCATATATTTT. It yields the protein CSVVQGGSGNTIYF.

A word on this clonotype: A much more abundant neighbour one base away suggests this may be a read error. The rearrangement links TRBV7-9 to TRBJ1-2; D possibly corresponds to TRBD1 (5 bases). The germline gives CDR1 SEHNR, CDR2 FQNEAQ (reference sequence). The CDR3 length is 16 residues. The chain's CDR3 is CANSAGPLNSNYGYTF. DNA for the CDR3: TGTGCCAACAGCGCGGGACCGCTCAATTCTAACTATGGCTACACCTTC.

This clonotype was counted ten times or more. V is TRBV5-1 and J is TRBJ2-5; 11 bases map to TRBD2. The CDR3 is made up of 17 amino acids. The J segment lost 5 bases and the V segment lost 2 bases, leaving 11 bases of the junction unmatched. CDR1 is SGHRS and CDR2 is YFSETQ in the germline V gene. The CDR3, as DNA: TGCGCCAGCAGCTTATCCGGGACTAGCGGACCTCCTGAGACCCAGTACTTC. Translation: CASSLSGTSGPPETQYF.

This clonotype showed up many times. The gene calls are TRBV5-1 and TRBJ1-1, with D possibly being TRBD1 (5 bases). V lost 7 bases to trimming and J lost 4 bases, with 17 bases between them. CDR1 SGHRS and CDR2 YFSETQ come from the germline V gene. The CDR3 consists of 14 residues. DNA for the CDR3: TGCGCCAGCCTGCCTGGGGGGGGTAGCACTGAAGCTTTCTTT. Translation gives CASLPGGGSTEAFF.